This T cell receptor beta chain was obtained from a study of molecular identifiers for immune sequencing clone quantification. As for this clonotype: An end of the junction does not agree with germline; a read error may underlie this.

One entry per CDR3 protein, called by TCRdb with MiXCR from the PCR reads. The sample has 490,000 or so distinct CDR3 sequences; about a quarter are singletons. This TCR came from a human donor in good health. Some libraries in this study had Jurkat cell RNA spiked in. The sample taken for sequencing was naive CD8+ T cells from blood, with Jurkat cell RNA spiked in. This sample's subset: FACS-sorted CD8+CD4-CCR7+CD45RA+ naive T cells.

The CDR3 spells CASSSDRESDQPQQF. In DNA, the CDR3 is TGTGCCAGCAGCTCAGACAGGGAATCGGATCAGCCCCAGCAATTT. The V call is TRBV7-9, the J call TRBJ1-5; 7 bases are a match to TRBD1. The germline V gene encodes CDR1 SEHNR and CDR2 FQNEAQ (reference sequence). The CDR3 sequence is 15 residues long.